This T cell receptor beta chain came from a study of regulatory T cells in long-lasting Graves disease (dated by TCRdb to the early 2020s). Notes on the research overall: In the newly diagnosed Graves' disease group, patients had been taking antithyroid drugs for less than 3 months. Patients with persistent Graves' disease were compared with patients with newly diagnosed Graves' disease using TCR sequencing and RNA sequencing of peripheral blood. The study was registered as a clinical trial and conducted in China. TCR sequencing covered 13 persistent and some 20 newly diagnosed Graves' disease patients, some 35 samples in total. What the study reported, not specific to this receptor: The study examined only peripheral blood because the primary lesion, thyroid tissue, could not be accessed. Compared with newly diagnosed patients, persistent Graves' disease patients had lower TCR Shannon entropy and fewer highly expanded clones, which suggests clonal expansion. Persistent patients shared more public clonotypes among themselves (around 2,500) than newly diagnosed patients did (approximately 970). As a limitation, the authors acknowledged that the small sample size may reduce accuracy. Sequencing and analysis were restricted to the TCR beta chain. TRBV28, TRBJ1-2 and TRBJ2-5 were preferentially used in persistent disease, while TRBV20-1 and TRBJ2-1 were favored in newly diagnosed disease.

This clonotype has a count of ten or more. Its antigen is not yet known. No qualities accompany the bases; no much larger clone lies one base away. Library construction relied on multiplex PCR. Sequenced using an Illumina HiSeq 4000. iRepertoire HTBI primers and Arm-PCR amplification of CDR3 regions were used to construct TCR beta libraries. PCR products were gel purified before sequencing. The paper's processing steps were these. Across samples, roughly 60 TRBV and 13 to 15 TRBJ segments were identified and used for gene usage analysis of CDR3 amino acid clonotypes. Filtered high-quality paired reads were merged into contigs using COPE and FqMerger. BLAST was used to align contigs to the IMGT TRBV, TRBD and TRBJ reference genes, and CDR3 was defined following IMGT. Any clonotype with a frequency above 0.1% was counted as a highly expanded clone. Repertoire diversity was measured by Shannon entropy, and V-J evenness by the Gini coefficient. A clonotype found in more than one individual was treated as public. Using fastp trimming at Q25 and MiXCR clonotype assembly, TCRdb reanalyzed the public sequencing data and kept in-frame beta chains. Records with the same CDR3 protein are collapsed into one entry carrying the most frequent genes and DNA. The V and J calls and clone size come from TCRdb's table, not from the authors' own analysis. Recorded for this sample are 600,000 to 650,000 distinct CDR3 sequences; 16% of them occurred a single time. The top ten clones comprise approximately 20% of the sample.

Relative to germline, V is 1 base shorter and J is 10 bases shorter, with 11 bases between their ends. The CDR3 sequence holds 13 residues, the cysteine and phenylalanine included. The CDR3 DNA has 39 bases and is translated from base 1. The germline V gene (reference sequence) gives CDR1 as LGHDT and CDR2 as YNNKEL. The time point label here, explained by the study, means: newly diagnosed GD, antithyroid drugs for less than 3 months. RNA was extracted from PBMCs in TRIzol for both TCR sequencing and RNA sequencing. The diagnosis of Graves' disease was made according to American Thyroid Association guidelines. The patients came from an endocrinology department in Xi'an, China. Each patient gave about 10 milliliters of peripheral blood, collected in an EDTA anticoagulant tube. Ficoll Paque Plus density gradient separation was used to isolate PBMCs, and no further T cell sorting was performed. An Agilent 2100 Bioanalyzer and agarose gel were used to assess RNA quality, and a NanoDrop 2000 was used to measure RNA concentration.

The sample was also reused in another study, on T cells in Graves' hyperthyroidism and ophthalmopathy. From the second report: Stable Graves' hyperthyroidism was defined as the absence of progression to ophthalmopathy over 18 months of follow-up. Hyperthyroidism patients were aged 18 to 65 years and newly diagnosed, with disease duration of less than 2 months. Any patient with an uncontrolled infection, another autoimmune disease, pregnancy or lactation was excluded. Clinical symptoms, serum thyroxine and TRAb, thyroid ultrasound, and orbital computed tomography formed the basis for the diagnoses. For the first round of RT-PCR on the TCR CDR3, the HTBI primer set was used together with the Qiagen OneStep RT-PCR kit. Most expanded thyroid clonotypes (frequency above 0.001) were also detected in blood, suggesting blood repertoires may reflect thyroid immune responses. A 13 V-J signature model separated ophthalmopathy from stable hyperthyroidism, with roughly 88% sensitivity and about 81% specificity in cross-validation and 80%/75% in testing. During validation, the model predicted progression to ophthalmopathy a median of around 6 months ahead of onset, with just under 71% sensitivity and less than 85% specificity. To identify TCR V-J signatures that set the groups apart, the researchers used a discovery cohort of about a hundred patients, made up of about 44 with Graves' ophthalmopathy and 57 with stable Graves' hyperthyroidism. Prospective prediction of ophthalmopathy was tested in an independent validation cohort of under 20 hyperthyroidism patients and some 17 patients who later progressed to ophthalmopathy. For training and testing, the 100 or so patients in the discovery cohort were randomly divided in a 7:3 ratio. In six Graves' hyperthyroidism patients, the study also compared T-cell repertoires from thyroid tissue with T-cell repertoires from blood. Following sampling, methimazole starting at 30 mg daily was given to hyperthyroidism patients, and high-dose intravenous methylprednisolone was given to ophthalmopathy patients. Libraries were constructed in a second round of multiplex PCR, after which size selection and purification were carried out. The libraries were sequenced on an Illumina HiSeq2000 using paired-end 100 bp reads. SOAPnuke was used to process the raw data, with reads discarded if the reads contained adapters or uncalled bases, had a mean Phred below 15, or lacked an exact constant-primer or identifier match. High-quality paired reads were merged using COPE v1.2.5, and each unique nucleotide sequence was defined as a clonotype. MiTCR v1.1 was used to align clonotypes to the IMGT TRBV, TRBD and TRBJ reference segments. The analysis included only V-J combinations with a frequency above 0.0001, which together covered more than 98% of the repertoires. The TCS score was defined as F50 (clonal expansion) divided by E x V (chaos), with BLOSUM62-based TCRdist calculated between CDR3 peptides within each V-J. Welch's t-statistics and random forest reduced around 510 V-J features to roughly 13, which were used in a naive Bayes classifier (R e1071). Sample size was not statistically predetermined, and blinding of investigators to group allocation was not performed. The paper reports TCR Vbeta CDR3 sequencing of some 140 peripheral blood samples: some 41 ophthalmopathy, under 80 hyperthyroidism and around 17 progressor patients.

The clonotype was recovered from a woman aged 25 to 39 with Graves disease. Donor details come from another sample of the same person, matched by shared clones. Sample: peripheral blood mononuclear cells (PBMCs), taken at new diagnosis, from a patient treated with antithyroid drugs. Recombination joined TRBV3-1 with TRBJ2-1; too little of a D gene remains to name it. In nucleotide form, the sequence is TGTGCCAGCAGCCAAGTTTCGTCGACCGAGCAGTTCTTC. Its product reads: CASSQVSSTEQFF.